These T cell receptor beta chains were read from a single sample in a study of CD8+ T cells in alopecia areata. Clones were read by immunoSEQ multiplex PCR, and TCRdb kept only the in-frame ones, dropping some. Of some 200,000 clones in the sample, 50% to 70% were seen once. The material was CD4+ T cells sorted from blood, obtained at week 4, from a patient treated with tofacitinib. These receptors were collected from a human donor with alopecia areata. The conserved cysteine and the conserved F or W are not part of the CDR3 here.

CDR3 length	V gene	J gene	CDR3 protein
11	TRBV29-1	TRBJ1-2	SVGPGQGYGYT
10	TRBV5-1	TRBJ2-7	ASSAGQNEQY
11	TRBV2	TRBJ1-5	ASSDVGYQPQH
11	TRBV29-1	TRBJ1-2	SGETGGNYGYT
12	TRBV5-1	TRBJ1-2	ASSADRGSGGYT
13	TRBV5-1	TRBJ2-6	ASSYGNSGANVLT
12	TRBV29-1	TRBJ2-7	SVQLDRRTYEQY
15	TRBV5-1	TRBJ2-4	ASSLVAGQIAKNIQY
13	TRBV12-5	TRBJ2-7	ASGSPGYPSYEQY
13	TRBV7-6	TRBJ1-5	ASSLEAGFNQPQH
7	TRBV28	TRBJ1-2	ASGNGYT
8	TRBV29-1	TRBJ2-1	SVSSGVQF
12	TRBV10-3	TRBJ2-1	AISAYRGGDEQF
9	TRBV20-1	TRBJ1-2	SATQGPGYT
9	TRBV5-5	TRBJ2-1	ASSLGTLKF
12	TRBV29-1	TRBJ2-1	SVEGQRSYNEQF
13	TRBV5-1	TRBJ2-1	ASSLEAGGKYEQF
11	TRBV29-1	TRBJ1-1	SVGGQGNTEAF
10	TRBV30	TRBJ1-2	AWTGGGYGYT
13	TRBV6-1	TRBJ1-5	ASSVQEGPNQPQH
12	TRBV6-6	TRBJ1-1	ASSYSPGNTEAF
10	TRBV29-1	TRBJ2-7	SVAVGRYEQY
11	TRBV9	TRBJ2-5	ASRGTVQETQY
6	TRBV29-1	TRBJ1-2	SVDGDT
13	TRBV4-1	TRBJ1-2	ASSQEEGRNYGYT
12	TRBV7-8	TRBJ2-1	ASSSETGGNEQF
11	TRBV6-1	TRBJ2-1	ASSPLYSNEQF
11	TRBV2	TRBJ1-2	ASSDGAIAGYT
13	TRBV5-6	TRBJ1-5	ASSLQSGGSSPQH
11	TRBV7-9	TRBJ1-1	ASSLEGNTEAF
14	TRBV29-1	TRBJ1-2	SVDPMAARKSYGYT
11	TRBV29-1	TRBJ1-2	SVEGQGARGYT
14	TRBV5-6	TRBJ1-5	ASSLGQGNSNQPQH
10	TRBV5-4	TRBJ2-7	ASSQQGAEQY
12	TRBV2	TRBJ2-4	ASKAGEAKNIQY
12	TRBV2	TRBJ2-1	ASSERGFYNEQF
16	TRBV5-1	TRBJ2-1	ASSSYGTSGGPYNEQF
13	TRBV23-1	TRBJ2-6	ASTPPYSGANVLT
13	TRBV7-2	TRBJ2-1	ASSRGLARHNEQF
11	TRBV29-1	TRBJ1-1	SVLSRDSSEAF
12	TRBV11-2	TRBJ1-2	ASSPRTGNYGYT
11	TRBV4-3	TRBJ2-4	ASSQDVRNIQY
14	TRBV2	TRBJ1-5	ASKTGVSSGNQPQH
12	TRBV5-1	TRBJ2-3	ASSLQGRTDTQY
9	TRBV20-1	TRBJ2-1	SAREWGAEF